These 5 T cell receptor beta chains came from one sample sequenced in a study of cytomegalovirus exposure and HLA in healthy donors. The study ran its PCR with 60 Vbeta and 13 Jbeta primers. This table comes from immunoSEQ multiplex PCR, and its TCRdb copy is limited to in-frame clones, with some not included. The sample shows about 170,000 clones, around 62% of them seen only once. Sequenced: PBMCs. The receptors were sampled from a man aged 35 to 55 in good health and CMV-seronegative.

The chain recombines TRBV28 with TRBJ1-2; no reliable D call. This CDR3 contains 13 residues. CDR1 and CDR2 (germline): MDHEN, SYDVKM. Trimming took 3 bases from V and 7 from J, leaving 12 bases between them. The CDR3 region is CASSLNNPSGYTF. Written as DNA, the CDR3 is TGTGCCAGCAGTTTGAACAACCCCAGTGGCTACACCTTC.

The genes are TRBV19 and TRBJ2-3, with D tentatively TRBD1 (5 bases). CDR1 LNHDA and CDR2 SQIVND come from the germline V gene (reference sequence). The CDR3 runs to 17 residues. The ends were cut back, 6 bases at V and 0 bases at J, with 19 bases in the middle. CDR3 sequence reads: CASSPNPPGSSTDTQYF. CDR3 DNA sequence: TGTGCCAGTAGCCCTAACCCGCCAGGGTCGAGCACAGATACGCAGTATTTT.

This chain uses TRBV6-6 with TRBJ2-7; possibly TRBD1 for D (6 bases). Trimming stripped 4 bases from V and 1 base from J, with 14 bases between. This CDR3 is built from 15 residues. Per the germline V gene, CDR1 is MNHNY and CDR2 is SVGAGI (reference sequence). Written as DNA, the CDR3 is TGTGCCAGCAGTTCCCCCGGGACATCTTCCTACGAGCAGTACTTC. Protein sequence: CASSSPGTSSYEQYF.

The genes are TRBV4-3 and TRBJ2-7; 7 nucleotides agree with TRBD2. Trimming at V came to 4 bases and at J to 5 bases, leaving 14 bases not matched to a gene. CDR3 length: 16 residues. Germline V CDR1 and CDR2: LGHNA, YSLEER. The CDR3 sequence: CASSPKIQRGDHEQYF. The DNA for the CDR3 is TGCGCCAGCAGCCCGAAGATCCAGCGGGGTGACCACGAGCAGTACTTC.

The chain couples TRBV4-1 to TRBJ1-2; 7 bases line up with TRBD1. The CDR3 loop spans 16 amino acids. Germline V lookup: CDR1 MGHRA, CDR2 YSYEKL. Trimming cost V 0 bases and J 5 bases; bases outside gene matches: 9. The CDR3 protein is CASSQERRTGRYGYTF. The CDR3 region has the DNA TGCGCCAGCAGCCAAGAGAGGAGGACAGGCCGATATGGCTACACCTTC.